The 10 T cell receptor beta chains presented below share a single source sample, sequenced in a study of sequential checkpoint blockade in melanoma. TCRdb keeps only in-frame clones here, not all; method: immunoSEQ multiplex PCR. This sample has about 4,900 clones, with approximately 30% found just once. Treatment given: randomized to nivolumab then ipilimumab (arm A) or the reverse (arm B). This sample comprised tumor tissue (inferred from file names), obtained from a patient given nivolumab and ipilimumab in sequence. The receptor source for this set is a human donor with melanoma.

By sample fraction, this clone is medium-sized. The chain uses TRBV29-1 and TRBJ2-3, with 7 positions matching TRBD1. J was trimmed by 6 bases and V by 4 bases; bases with no gene match: 7. The CDR3 loop spans 13 amino acids. CDR1 is SQVTM and CDR2 is ANQGSEA in the germline V gene. CDR3 residues: CSVVRTGSDTQYF. The CDR3 DNA reads as TGCAGCGTTGTGAGGACAGGAAGTGATACGCAGTATTTT.

V is TRBV19 and J is TRBJ1-5; 9 positions match TRBD1. In germline, CDR1 is LNHDA, CDR2 SQIVND (reference sequence). V dropped 5 bases and J dropped 6; count of bases not matched to a gene: 5. The CDR3 sequence is 14 residues long. The CDR3 sequence: CASSGQGTGQPQHF. CDR3 DNA: TGTGCCAGTAGTGGACAGGGGACGGGTCAGCCCCAGCATTTT.

The chain uses TRBV9 and TRBJ1-6, with 7 bases fitting TRBD1. This CDR3 contains 15 residues. Per the germline V gene, CDR1 is SGDLS and CDR2 is YYNGEE. The junction had 8 bases not matched to a gene; V was cut back by 5 bases and J by 6 bases. The CDR3 reads CASSDQGQANSPLHF. For the CDR3, the DNA is TGTGCCAGCAGTGATCAAGGACAGGCTAATTCACCCCTCCACTTT.

The CDR3 is CATSRGLVRGTENIQYF. The CDR3 region has the DNA TGTGCCACCAGCAGAGGCCTCGTGCGGGGTACCGAAAACATTCAGTACTTC. V gene TRBV15 combines with J gene TRBJ2-4; D might be TRBD2 (6 bases). Germline lookup yields CDR1 LNHNV and CDR2 YYDKDF (reference sequence). V was shortened by 1 base and J by 5 bases, with 18 bases between the two germline ends. This CDR3 region has 17 residues.

This clone is judged medium-sized (0.01 to 0.1%). This chain connects TRBV9 to TRBJ2-7; TRBD1 aligns across 7 bases. This CDR3 has 14 residues. Germline V CDR1 and CDR2: SGDLS, YYNGEE. Trimming cost V 4 bases and J 2 bases; bases outside gene matches: 6. The CDR3 bases are TGTGCCAGCAGCACTTGGGACAGTCCCTACGAGCAGTACTTC. Translated: CASSTWDSPYEQYF. The full variable domain, completed using reference TRBV9 and TRBJ2-7, is DSGVTQTPKHLITATGQRVTLRCSPRSGDLSVYWYQQSLDQGLQFLIQYYNGEERAKGNILERFSAQQFPDLHSELNLSSLELGDSALYFCASSTWDSPYEQYFGPGTRLTVT.

This clone was found a few times. The CDR3 sequence: CASSELEGRSSYNEQFF. CDR3 coding DNA: TGTGCCAGCAGTGAATTGGAGGGCCGCAGCTCCTACAATGAGCAGTTCTTC. The rearrangement joins TRBV25-1 to TRBJ2-1, with D maybe TRBD2 (6 bases). CDR3 size: 17 residues. Germline V gene data show CDR1 as MGHDK and CDR2 as SYGVNS. V gave up 1 base and J gave up 0 bases, with 13 bases separating them.

In its sample, this clone was seen a few times. V and J are TRBV7-6 and TRBJ1-1, with D maybe TRBD1 (5 bases). This CDR3 is 14 amino acids long. CDR1 SGHVS and CDR2 FNYEAQ come from the germline V gene. V dropped 2 bases and J dropped 0 bases, with 7 bases sitting between them. The CDR3 loop is CASSLWGVNTEAFF. CDR3 bases: TGTGCCAGCAGCTTATGGGGGGTGAACACTGAAGCTTTCTTT. Variable domain in full (rest from reference TRBV7-6 and TRBJ1-1): GAGVSQSPRYKVTKRGQDVALRCDPISGHVSLYWYRQALGQGPEFLTYFNYEAQQDKSGLPNDRFSAERPEGSISTLTIQRTEQRDSAMYRCASSLWGVNTEAFFGQGTRLTVV.

This clone was seen more than once but under ten times. The gene calls are TRBV7-6 and TRBJ2-7, with 9 bases lining up with TRBD1. Germline CDR1 reads SGHVS; CDR2 reads FNYEAQ. The CDR3 loop spans 15 amino acids. J lost 3 bases, V lost 5 bases, and 8 bases had no gene match. The CDR3, as DNA: TGTGCCAGCAGCCGATTGGAGGACAGGGGCTACGAGCAGTACTTC. This encodes CASSRLEDRGYEQYF.

This clone was seen only once. The V and J genes are TRBV10-2 and TRBJ1-6; 12 bases are a match to TRBD1. The junction had 4 bases not matched to a gene; V was cut back by 3 bases and J by 7 bases. This CDR3 is built from 16 residues. Germline CDR1 is WSHSY and CDR2 is SAAADI. The CDR3 sequence: CASSELGTGGNSPLHF. The CDR3, as DNA: TGCGCCAGCAGTGAATTAGGGACAGGGGGCAATTCACCCCTCCACTTT.

This clone has just a few counts. This chain connects TRBV6-8 to TRBJ1-2; D might be TRBD1 (5 bases). This CDR3 has 13 residues. The V end was cut by 5 bases, the J end by 4 bases, with 11 bases between. The V gene's germline CDR1 is MNHGY and CDR2 SAAAGT. The CDR3 reads CASSEFRVYGYTF. DNA for the CDR3: TGTGCCAGCAGTGAGTTCAGGGTCTATGGCTACACCTTC.